This T cell receptor (beta chain) came from a study of blood T cell repertoires in COVID-19. Overall study: Samples taken during acute and convalescent COVID-19 were collected in the United States, Italy and Spain.

Per the original data handling: The authors estimated nucleated cell counts from reference gene primer amplification. Profiled with immunoSEQ multiplex PCR; TCRdb holds only in-frame clones, not every one. The V and J calls and clone size are taken from that table; D and trimming were inferred from the DNA. Seen here are tens of thousands of clones, over 80% observed once, and the top ten hold about 5.8%. Sequencing used peripheral blood. This receptor was taken from a human donor in a cohort sampled during active COVID-19.

Here the CDR3 reads CASSQERTYGYTF. CDR3 nucleotides: TGTGCCAGCAGCCAAGAGCGCACCTATGGCTACACCTTC. This sequence joins TRBV4-2 and TRBJ1-2, with D unresolved. The CDR3 totals 13 residues. V lost 0 bases and J 4 bases, leaving 6 bases between the germline ends. Per the germline V gene, CDR1 is LGHNA and CDR2 is YNFKEQ.